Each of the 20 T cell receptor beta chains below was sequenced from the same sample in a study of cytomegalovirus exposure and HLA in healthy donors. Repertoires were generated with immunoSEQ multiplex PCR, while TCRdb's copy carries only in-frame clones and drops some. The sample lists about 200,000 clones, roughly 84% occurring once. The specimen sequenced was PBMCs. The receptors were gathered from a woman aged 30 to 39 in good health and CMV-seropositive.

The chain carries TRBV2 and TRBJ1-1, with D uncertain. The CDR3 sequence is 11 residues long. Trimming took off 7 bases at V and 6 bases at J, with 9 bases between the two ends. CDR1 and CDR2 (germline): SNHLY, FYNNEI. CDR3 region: CASTRLSEAFF. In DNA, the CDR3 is TGTGCCAGCACGAGGCTCTCTGAAGCTTTCTTT.

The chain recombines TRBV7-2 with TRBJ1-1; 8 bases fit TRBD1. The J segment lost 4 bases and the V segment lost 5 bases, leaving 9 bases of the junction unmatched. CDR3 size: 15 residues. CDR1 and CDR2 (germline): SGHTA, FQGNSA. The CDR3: CASSPWTGRITEAFF. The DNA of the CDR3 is TGTGCCAGCAGCCCTTGGACAGGGAGAATCACTGAAGCTTTCTTT.

The CDR3 spells CASSLISGSGQETQYF. The DNA of the CDR3 is TGCGCCAGCAGCTTGATTAGCGGGAGTGGCCAAGAGACCCAGTACTTC. The chain has TRBV5-1 and TRBJ2-5, with 9 bases matching TRBD2. This CDR3 region has 16 residues. V was pared by 1 base and J by 1 base, with 5 bases of the junction left unmatched. Per germline, CDR1 SGHRS and CDR2 YFSETQ.

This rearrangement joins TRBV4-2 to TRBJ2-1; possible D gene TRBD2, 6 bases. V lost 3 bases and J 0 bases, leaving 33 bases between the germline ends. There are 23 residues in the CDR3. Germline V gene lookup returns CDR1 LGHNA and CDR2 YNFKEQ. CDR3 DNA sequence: TGTGCCAGCAGCCAGGACCAGATACCCAGGCAAAACCAGGCGGGAAGCTCCTACAATGAGCAGTTCTTC. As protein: CASSQDQIPRQNQAGSSYNEQFF.

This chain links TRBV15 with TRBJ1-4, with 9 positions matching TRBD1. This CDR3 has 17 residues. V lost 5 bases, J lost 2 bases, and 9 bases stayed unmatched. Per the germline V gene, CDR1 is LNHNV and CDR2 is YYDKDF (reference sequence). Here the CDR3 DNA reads TGTGCCACCAGCGCCCAACCGGGACAGGGCACTAATGAAAAACTGTTTTTT. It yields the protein CATSAQPGQGTNEKLFF.

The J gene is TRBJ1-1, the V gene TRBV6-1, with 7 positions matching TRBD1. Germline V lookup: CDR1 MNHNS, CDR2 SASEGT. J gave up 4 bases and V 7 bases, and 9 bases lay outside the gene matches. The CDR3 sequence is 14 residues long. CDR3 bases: TGTGCCAGCACCTTTCCACAGGGGAGCACTGAAGCTTTCTTT. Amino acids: CASTFPQGSTEAFF.

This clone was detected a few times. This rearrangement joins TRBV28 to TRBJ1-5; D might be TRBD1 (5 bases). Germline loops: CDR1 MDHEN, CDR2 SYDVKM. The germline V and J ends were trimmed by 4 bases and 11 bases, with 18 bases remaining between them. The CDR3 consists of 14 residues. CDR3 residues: CASSSQGTGVTQHF. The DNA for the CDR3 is TGTGCCAGCAGTTCCCAAGGGACGGGAGTTACCCAGCATTTT.

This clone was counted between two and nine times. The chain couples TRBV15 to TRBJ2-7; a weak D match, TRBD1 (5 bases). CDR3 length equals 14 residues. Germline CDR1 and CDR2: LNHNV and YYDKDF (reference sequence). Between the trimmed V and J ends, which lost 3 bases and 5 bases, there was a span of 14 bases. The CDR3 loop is CATSRGRWAHEQYF. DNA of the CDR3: TGTGCCACCAGCAGGGGGCGGTGGGCCCACGAGCAGTACTTC.

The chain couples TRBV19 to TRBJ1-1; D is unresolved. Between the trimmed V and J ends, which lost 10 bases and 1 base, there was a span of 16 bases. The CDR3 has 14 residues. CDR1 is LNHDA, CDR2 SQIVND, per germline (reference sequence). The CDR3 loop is CATLIFGRNTEAFF. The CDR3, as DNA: TGTGCCACTCTTATTTTCGGTCGGAACACTGAAGCTTTCTTT. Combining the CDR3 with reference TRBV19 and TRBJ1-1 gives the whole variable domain DGGITQSPKYLFRKEGQNVTLSCEQNLNHDAMYWYRQDPGQGLRLIYYSQIVNDFQKGDIAEGYSVSREKKESFPLTVTSAQKNPTAFYLCATLIFGRNTEAFFGQGTRLTVV.

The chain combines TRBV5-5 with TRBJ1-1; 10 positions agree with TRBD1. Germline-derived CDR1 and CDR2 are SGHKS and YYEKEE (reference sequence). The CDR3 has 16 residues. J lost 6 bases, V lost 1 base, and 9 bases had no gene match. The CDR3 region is CASSLFFGTGASEAFF. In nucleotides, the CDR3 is TGTGCCAGCAGCTTGTTTTTCGGGACAGGGGCCTCTGAAGCTTTCTTT.

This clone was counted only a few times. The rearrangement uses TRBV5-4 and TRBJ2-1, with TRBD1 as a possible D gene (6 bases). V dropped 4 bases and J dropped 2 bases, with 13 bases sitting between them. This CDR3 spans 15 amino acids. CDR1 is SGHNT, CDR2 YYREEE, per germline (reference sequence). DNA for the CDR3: TGTGCCAGCAGCCCTGGGGGCGGTCCCTACAATGAGCAGTTCTTC. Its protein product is CASSPGGGPYNEQFF.

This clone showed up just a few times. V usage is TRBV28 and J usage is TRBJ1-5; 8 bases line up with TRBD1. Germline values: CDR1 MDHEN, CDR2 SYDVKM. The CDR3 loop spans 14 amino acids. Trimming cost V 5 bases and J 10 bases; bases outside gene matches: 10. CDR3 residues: CASSLPGQVLPQHF. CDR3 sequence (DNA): TGTGCCAGCAGTCTACCGGGACAGGTTCTTCCCCAGCATTTT.

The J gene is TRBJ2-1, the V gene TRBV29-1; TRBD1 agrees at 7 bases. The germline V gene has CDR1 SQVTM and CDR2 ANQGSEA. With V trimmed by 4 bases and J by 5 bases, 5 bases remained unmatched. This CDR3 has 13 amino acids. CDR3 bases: TGCAGCGTTGGGACAGGCGCCCACAATGAGCAGTTCTTC. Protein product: CSVGTGAHNEQFF.

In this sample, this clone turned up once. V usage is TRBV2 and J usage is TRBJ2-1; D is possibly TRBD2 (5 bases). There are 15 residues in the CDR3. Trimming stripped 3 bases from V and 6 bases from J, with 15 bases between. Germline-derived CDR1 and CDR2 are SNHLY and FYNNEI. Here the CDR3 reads CASSDGLPGPNEQFF. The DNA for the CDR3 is TGTGCCAGCAGTGATGGACTCCCCGGGCCCAATGAGCAGTTCTTC.

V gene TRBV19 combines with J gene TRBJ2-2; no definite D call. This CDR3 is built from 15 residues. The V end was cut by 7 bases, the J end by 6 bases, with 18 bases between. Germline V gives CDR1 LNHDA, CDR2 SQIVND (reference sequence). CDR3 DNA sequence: TGTGCCAGTACCCCAACTCTAGTCTCTCCCGGGGAGCTGTTTTTT. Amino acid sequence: CASTPTLVSPGELFF.

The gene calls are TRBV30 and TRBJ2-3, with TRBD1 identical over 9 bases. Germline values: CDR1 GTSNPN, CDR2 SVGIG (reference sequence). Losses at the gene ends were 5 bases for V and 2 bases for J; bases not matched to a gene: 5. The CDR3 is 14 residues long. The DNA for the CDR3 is TGTGCCTGGGCCGGGACAGGGATCACAGATACGCAGTATTTT. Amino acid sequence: CAWAGTGITDTQYF.

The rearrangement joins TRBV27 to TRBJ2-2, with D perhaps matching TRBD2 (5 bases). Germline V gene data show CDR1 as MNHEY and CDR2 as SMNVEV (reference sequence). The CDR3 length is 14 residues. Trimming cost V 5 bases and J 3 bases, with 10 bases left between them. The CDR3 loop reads CASSSRTDTGELFF. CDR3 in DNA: TGTGCCAGCAGTAGTAGGACTGACACCGGGGAGCTGTTTTTT.

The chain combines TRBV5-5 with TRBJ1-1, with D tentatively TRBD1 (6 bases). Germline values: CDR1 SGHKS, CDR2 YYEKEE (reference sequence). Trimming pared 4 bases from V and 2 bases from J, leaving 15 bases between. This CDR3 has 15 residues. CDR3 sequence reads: CASSPRTGPNTEAFF. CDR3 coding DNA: TGTGCCAGCAGCCCTCGCACAGGGCCTAACACTGAAGCTTTCTTT.

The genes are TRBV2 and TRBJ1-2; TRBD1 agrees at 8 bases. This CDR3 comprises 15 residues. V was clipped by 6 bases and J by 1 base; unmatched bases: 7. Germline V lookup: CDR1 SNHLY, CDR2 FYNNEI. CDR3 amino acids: CASSTDRGFNYGYTF. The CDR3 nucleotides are TGTGCCAGCAGCACCGACAGGGGCTTTAACTATGGCTACACCTTC.

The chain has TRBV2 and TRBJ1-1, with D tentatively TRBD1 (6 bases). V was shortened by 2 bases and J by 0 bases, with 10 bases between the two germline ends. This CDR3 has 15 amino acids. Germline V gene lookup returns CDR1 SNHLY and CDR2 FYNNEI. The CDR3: CASSESSGVNTEAFF. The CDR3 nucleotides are TGTGCCAGCAGTGAAAGTTCAGGGGTGAACACTGAAGCTTTCTTT.